The clone carrying this T cell receptor beta chain appeared many times. iRepertoire HTBI primers and Arm-PCR of CDR3 regions built TCR beta libraries. TCRdb ran MiXCR on the multiplex PCR reads and lists one entry per CDR3 protein. The sample lists 400,000 to 450,000 distinct CDR3 sequences, about 15% occurring once. Stated time point: newly diagnosed GD, antithyroid drugs for less than 3 months. The TCR library was prepared using RNA isolated from PBMCs. This record belongs to a study of regulatory T cells in long-lasting Graves disease. CDR1 is GTSNPN, CDR2 SVGIG, per germline (reference sequence). The germline V and J ends were trimmed by 1 base and 10 bases, with 22 bases remaining between them. This CDR3 region has 16 residues. This sample also belongs to another study, concerning T cells in Graves' hyperthyroidism and ophthalmopathy.

The chain uses TRBV30 and TRBJ1-4; D perhaps matches TRBD1 (5 bases). This receptor was taken from a woman aged 25-40 years with Graves disease. Source: peripheral blood mononuclear cells (PBMCs), taken at new diagnosis, from a patient treated with antithyroid drugs. CDR3 loop: CAWSGEGRRSGGKLFF. CDR3 DNA: TGTGCCTGGAGTGGGGAGGGGCGTAGAAGTGGTGGAAAACTGTTTTTT.